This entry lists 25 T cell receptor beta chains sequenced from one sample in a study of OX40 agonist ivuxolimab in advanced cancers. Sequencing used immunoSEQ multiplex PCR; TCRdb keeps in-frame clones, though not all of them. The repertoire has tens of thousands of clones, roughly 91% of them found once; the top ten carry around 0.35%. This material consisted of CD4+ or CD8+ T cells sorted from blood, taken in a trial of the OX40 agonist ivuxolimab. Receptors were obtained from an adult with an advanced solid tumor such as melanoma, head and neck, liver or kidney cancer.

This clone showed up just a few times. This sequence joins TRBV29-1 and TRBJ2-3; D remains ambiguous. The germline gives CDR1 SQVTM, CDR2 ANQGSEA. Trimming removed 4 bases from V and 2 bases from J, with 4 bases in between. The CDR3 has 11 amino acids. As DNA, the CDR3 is TGCAGCGTTGGTGTCACAGATACGCAGTATTTT. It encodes CSVGVTDTQYF.

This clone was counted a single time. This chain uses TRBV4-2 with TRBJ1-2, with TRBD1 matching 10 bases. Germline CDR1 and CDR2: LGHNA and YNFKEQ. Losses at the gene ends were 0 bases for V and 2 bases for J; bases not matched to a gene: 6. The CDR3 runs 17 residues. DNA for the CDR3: TGTGCCAGCAGCCAAGATCGTGGGACAGGGGCCAACTATGGCTACACCTTC. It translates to CASSQDRGTGANYGYTF.

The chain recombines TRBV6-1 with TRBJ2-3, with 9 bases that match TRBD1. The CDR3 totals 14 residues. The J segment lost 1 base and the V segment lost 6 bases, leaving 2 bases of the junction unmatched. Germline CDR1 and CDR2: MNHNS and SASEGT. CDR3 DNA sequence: TGTGCCAGCAGCCGGGACAGGGGCACAGATACGCAGTATTTT. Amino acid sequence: CASSRDRGTDTQYF.

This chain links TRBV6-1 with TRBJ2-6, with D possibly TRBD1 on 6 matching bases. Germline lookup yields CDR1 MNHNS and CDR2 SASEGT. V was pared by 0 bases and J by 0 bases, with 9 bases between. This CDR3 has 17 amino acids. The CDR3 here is CASSEAQGSSGANVLTF. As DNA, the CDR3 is TGTGCCAGCAGTGAAGCGCAGGGGAGCTCTGGGGCCAACGTCCTGACTTTC.

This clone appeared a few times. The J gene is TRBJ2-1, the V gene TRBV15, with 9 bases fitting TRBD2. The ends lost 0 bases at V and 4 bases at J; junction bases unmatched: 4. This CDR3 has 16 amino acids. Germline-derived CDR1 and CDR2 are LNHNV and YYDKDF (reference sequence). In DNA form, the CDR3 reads TGTGCCACCAGCAGAGATTTCGCGGGAGGGTACAATGAGCAGTTCTTC. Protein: CATSRDFAGGYNEQFF.

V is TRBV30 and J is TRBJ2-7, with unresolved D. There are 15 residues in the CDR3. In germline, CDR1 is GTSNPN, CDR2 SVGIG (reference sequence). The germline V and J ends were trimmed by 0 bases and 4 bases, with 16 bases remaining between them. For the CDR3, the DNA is TGTGCCTGGAGTGTACTGTCAGATCTCTCTTACGAGCAGTACTTC. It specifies CAWSVLSDLSYEQYF.

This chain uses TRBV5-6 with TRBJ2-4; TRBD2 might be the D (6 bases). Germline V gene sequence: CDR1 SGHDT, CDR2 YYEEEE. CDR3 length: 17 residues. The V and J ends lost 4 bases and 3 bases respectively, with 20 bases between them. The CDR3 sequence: CASSAWTTQGDKNIQYF. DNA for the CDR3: TGTGCCAGCAGCGCCTGGACTACCCAAGGGGACAAAAACATTCAGTACTTC.

The CDR3 protein is CASSFSGAGTDTQYF. In DNA form, the CDR3 reads TGTGCCAGCAGCTTTTCAGGGGCCGGGACAGATACGCAGTATTTT. J is TRBJ2-3 and V is TRBV7-2; possibly TRBD1 for D (6 bases). Germline V gene sequence: CDR1 SGHTA, CDR2 FQGNSA. V lost 3 bases to trimming and J lost 3 bases, with 13 bases between them. This CDR3 is 15 amino acids long.

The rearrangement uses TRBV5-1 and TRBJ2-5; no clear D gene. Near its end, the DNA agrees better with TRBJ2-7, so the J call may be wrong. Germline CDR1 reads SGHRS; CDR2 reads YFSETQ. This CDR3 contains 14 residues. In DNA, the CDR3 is TGCGCCAGCAGCGGAACAGACTTCTCCTACGAGCAGTACTTC. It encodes CASSGTDFSYEQYF.

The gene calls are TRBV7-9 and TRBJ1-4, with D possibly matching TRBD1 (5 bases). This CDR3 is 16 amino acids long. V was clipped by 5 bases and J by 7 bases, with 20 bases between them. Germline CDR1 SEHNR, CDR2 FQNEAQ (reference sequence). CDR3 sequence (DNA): TGTGCCAGCAGCCCTCCTGGCGGGTTTGGGGCTGAAAAACTGTTTTTT. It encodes CASSPPGGFGAEKLFF.

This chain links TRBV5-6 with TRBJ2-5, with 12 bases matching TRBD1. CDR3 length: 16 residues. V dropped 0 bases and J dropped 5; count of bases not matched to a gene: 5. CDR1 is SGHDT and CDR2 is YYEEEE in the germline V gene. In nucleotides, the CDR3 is TGTGCCAGCAGCTTGGTAGGGACAGGGGGCCGCGAGACCCAGTACTTC. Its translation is CASSLVGTGGRETQYF.

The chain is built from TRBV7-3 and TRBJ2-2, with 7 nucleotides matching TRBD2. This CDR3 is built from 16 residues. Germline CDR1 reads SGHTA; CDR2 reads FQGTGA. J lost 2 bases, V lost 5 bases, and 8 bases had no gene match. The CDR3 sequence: CASSPTGTINTGELFF. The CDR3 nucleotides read TGTGCCAGCAGCCCGACCGGGACTATAAACACCGGGGAGCTGTTTTTT.

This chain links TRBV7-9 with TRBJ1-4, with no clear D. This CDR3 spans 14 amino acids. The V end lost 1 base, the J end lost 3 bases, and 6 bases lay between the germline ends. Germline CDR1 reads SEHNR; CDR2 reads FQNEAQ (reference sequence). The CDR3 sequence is CASSLGVANEKLFF. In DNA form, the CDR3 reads TGTGCCAGCAGCTTAGGGGTAGCTAATGAAAAACTGTTTTTT. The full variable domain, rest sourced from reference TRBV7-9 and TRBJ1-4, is DTGVSQNPRHKITKRGQNVTFRCDPISEHNRLYWYRQTLGQGPEFLTYFQNEAQLEKSRLLSDRFSAERPKGSFSTLEIQRTEQGDSAMYLCASSLGVANEKLFFGSGTQLSVL.

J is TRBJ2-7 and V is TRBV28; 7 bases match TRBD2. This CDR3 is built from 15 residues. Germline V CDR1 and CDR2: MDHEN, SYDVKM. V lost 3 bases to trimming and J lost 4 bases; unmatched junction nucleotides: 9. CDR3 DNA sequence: TGTGCCAGCAGTTTTCTGGGCGGGAGCAATTACGAGCAGTACTTC. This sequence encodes CASSFLGGSNYEQYF.

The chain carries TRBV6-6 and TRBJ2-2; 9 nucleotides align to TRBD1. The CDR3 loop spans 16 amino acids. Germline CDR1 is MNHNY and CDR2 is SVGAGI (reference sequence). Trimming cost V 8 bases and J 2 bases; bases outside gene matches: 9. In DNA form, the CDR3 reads TGTGCCAGCTCTATAACAGGGGGCGCTAACACCGGGGAGCTGTTTTTT. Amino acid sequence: CASSITGGANTGELFF.

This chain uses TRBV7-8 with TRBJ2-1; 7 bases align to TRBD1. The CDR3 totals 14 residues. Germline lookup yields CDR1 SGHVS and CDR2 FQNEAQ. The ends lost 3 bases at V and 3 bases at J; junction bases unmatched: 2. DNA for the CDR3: TGTGCCAGCAGCTTTTCAGGGGGCTACAATGAGCAGTTCTTC. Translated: CASSFSGGYNEQFF.

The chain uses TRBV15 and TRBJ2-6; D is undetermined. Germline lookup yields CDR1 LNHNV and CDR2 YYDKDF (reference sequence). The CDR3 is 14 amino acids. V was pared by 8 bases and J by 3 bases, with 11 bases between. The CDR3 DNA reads TGTGCCACCTCACCTTCTTATGGGGCCAACGTCCTGACTTTC. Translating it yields CATSPSYGANVLTF.

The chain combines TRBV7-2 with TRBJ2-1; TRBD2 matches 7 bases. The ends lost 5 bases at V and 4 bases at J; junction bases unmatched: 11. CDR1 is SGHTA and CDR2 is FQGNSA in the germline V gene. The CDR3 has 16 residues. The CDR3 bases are TGTGCCAGCAGCCCGGGTGTTCTAGCGGTATACAATGAGCAGTTCTTC. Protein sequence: CASSPGVLAVYNEQFF.

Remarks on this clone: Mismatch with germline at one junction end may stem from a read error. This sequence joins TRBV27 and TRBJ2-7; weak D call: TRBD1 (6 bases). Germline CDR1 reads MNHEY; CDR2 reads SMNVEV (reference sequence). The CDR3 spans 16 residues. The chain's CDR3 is CASSISGTWNPYEQYF. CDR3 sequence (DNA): TGTGCCAGCAGTATATCCGGGACATGGAATCCGTACGAGCAGTACTTC.

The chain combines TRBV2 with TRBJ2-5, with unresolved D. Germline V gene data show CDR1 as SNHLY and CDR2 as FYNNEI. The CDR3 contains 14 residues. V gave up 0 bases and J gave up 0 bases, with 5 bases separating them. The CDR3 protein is CASSEAWYQETQYF. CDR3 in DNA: TGTGCCAGCAGTGAAGCCTGGTACCAAGAGACCCAGTACTTC.

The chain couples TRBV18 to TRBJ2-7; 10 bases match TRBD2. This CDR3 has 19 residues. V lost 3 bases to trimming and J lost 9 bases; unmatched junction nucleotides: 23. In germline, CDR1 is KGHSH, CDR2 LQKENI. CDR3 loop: CASSPGASGSTKSGMGQYF. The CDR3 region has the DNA TGTGCCAGCTCACCCGGCGCTAGCGGGAGTACGAAGTCGGGTATGGGGCAGTACTTC. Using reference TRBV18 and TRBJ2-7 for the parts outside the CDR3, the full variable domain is NAGVMQNPRHLVRRRGQEARLRCSPMKGHSHVYWYRQLPEEGLKFMVYLQKENIIDESGMPKERFSAEFPKEGPSILRIQQVVRGDSAAYFCASSPGASGSTKSGMGQYFGPGTRLTVT.

CDR3 protein: CASSFDKYNEQFF. Here the CDR3 DNA reads TGTGCCAGCAGTTTTGACAAATACAATGAGCAGTTCTTC. The J gene is TRBJ2-1, the V gene TRBV27; D unresolved. The CDR3 is 13 residues long. The V gene's germline CDR1 is MNHEY and CDR2 SMNVEV (reference sequence). Trimming shortened V by 3 bases and J by 4 bases, and 7 bases separated the two germline ends.

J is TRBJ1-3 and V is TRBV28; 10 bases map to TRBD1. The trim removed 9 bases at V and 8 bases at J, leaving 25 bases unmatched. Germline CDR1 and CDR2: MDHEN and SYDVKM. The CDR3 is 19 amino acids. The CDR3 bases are TGTGCCAGTACCAACCCTTGGGACAGGGGCCTCAGAAGCCGAGACACCATATATTTT. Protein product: CASTNPWDRGLRSRDTIYF. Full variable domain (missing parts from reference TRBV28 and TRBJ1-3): DVKVTQSSRYLVKRTGEKVFLECVQDMDHENMFWYRQDPGLGLRLIYFSYDVKMKEKGDIPEGYSVSREKKERFSLILESASTNQTSMYLCASTNPWDRGLRSRDTIYFGEGSWLTVV.

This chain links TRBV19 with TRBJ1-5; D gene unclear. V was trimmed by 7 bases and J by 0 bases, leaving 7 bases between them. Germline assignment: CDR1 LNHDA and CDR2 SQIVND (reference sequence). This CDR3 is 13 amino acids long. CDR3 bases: TGTGCCAGTAAATTTAATAGCAATCAGCCCCAGCATTTT. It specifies CASKFNSNQPQHF.

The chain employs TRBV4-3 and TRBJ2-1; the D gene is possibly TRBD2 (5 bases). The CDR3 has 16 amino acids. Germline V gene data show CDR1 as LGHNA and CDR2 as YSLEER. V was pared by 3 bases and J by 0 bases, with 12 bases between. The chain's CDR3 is CASSQPAVSSYNEQFF. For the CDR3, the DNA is TGCGCCAGCAGCCAGCCAGCGGTGAGCTCCTACAATGAGCAGTTCTTC.